What follows are 17 T cell receptor beta chains derived from one specimen sequenced in a study of blood T cell repertoires in COVID-19. Repertoires were generated with immunoSEQ multiplex PCR, while TCRdb's copy carries only in-frame clones and drops some. The table has about 140,000 clones, over 60% seen once. The sequencing sample was made of peripheral blood. These receptors originate from a man aged 45-65 years with acute or convalescent COVID-19.

J is TRBJ1-4 and V is TRBV3-1 (or the pseudogene TRBV3-2), with D uncertain. The CDR3 totals 13 residues. V was pared by 7 bases and J by 8 bases, with 14 bases between. The germline V gene has CDR1 LGHDT and CDR2 YNNKEL (reference sequence). The chain's CDR3 is CASTRRGGEKLFF. CDR3 nucleotide sequence: TGTGCCAGCACCCGCCGGGGAGGGGAAAAACTGTTTTTT.

The chain uses TRBV18 and TRBJ1-1; D remains unclear. The V and J ends lost 4 bases and 0 bases respectively, with 6 bases between them. The CDR3 spans 13 residues. Germline V gives CDR1 KGHSH, CDR2 LQKENI. CDR3 sequence (DNA): TGTGCCAGCTCACGGGCCCTGAACACTGAAGCTTTCTTT. This gives the protein CASSRALNTEAFF.

This chain uses TRBV5-1 with TRBJ1-2; a possible D gene is TRBD1 (6 bases). This CDR3 has 14 residues. Germline V gene sequence: CDR1 SGHRS, CDR2 YFSETQ. V lost 0 bases and J lost 8, with 14 bases in between. CDR3 residues: CASSLALGADGYTF. The CDR3 bases are TGCGCCAGCAGCTTGGCCCTGGGGGCGGACGGCTACACCTTC.

This rearrangement joins TRBV6-5 to TRBJ1-1; D is ambiguous. CDR1 and CDR2 (germline): MNHEY, SVGAGI. Trimming took off 3 bases at V and 4 bases at J, with 12 bases between the two ends. The CDR3 consists of 14 residues. The chain's CDR3 is CASSYAWASTEAFF. For the CDR3, the DNA is TGTGCCAGCAGTTATGCCTGGGCATCCACTGAAGCTTTCTTT.

As for this clone: Other nucleotide sequences from this sample produce the same CDR3. The chain recombines TRBV29-1 with TRBJ1-5, with TRBD1 matching over 7 bases. This CDR3 contains 13 residues. Germline CDR1 SQVTM, CDR2 ANQGSEA. J was trimmed by 0 bases and V by 4 bases; bases with no gene match: 0. CDR3 DNA sequence: TGCAGCGTTGGACAGGGTAGCAATCAGCCCCAGCATTTT. It encodes CSVGQGSNQPQHF.

The genes are TRBV5-1 and TRBJ2-7, with 11 positions matching TRBD1. This CDR3 spans 14 amino acids. The germline V gene encodes CDR1 SGHRS and CDR2 YFSETQ. V was pared by 1 base and J by 6 bases, with 3 bases of the junction left unmatched. DNA for the CDR3: TGCGCCAGCAGCTTGACGGGACAGGGGGGCGAGCAGTACGTC. It specifies CASSLTGQGGEQYV.

The chain links TRBV10-1 to TRBJ2-7; 7 bases match TRBD2. CDR1 and CDR2 from the germline V gene are WNHNN and SYGVQD (reference sequence). J was trimmed by 5 bases and V by 5 bases; bases with no gene match: 6. The CDR3 consists of 13 residues. In DNA form, the CDR3 reads TGCGCCAGCAGTTCGGGGAGGGTCGACGAGCAGTACTTC. Its protein is CASSSGRVDEQYF.

The chain is built from TRBV4-1 and TRBJ1-4; 9 nucleotides line up with TRBD1. V shed 1 base and J 6 bases; nucleotides not matched to a gene: 6. CDR3 length: 16 residues. Germline V gene data show CDR1 as MGHRA and CDR2 as YSYEKL. The CDR3 loop is CASSQGRDRVDEKLFF. DNA for the CDR3: TGCGCCAGCAGCCAAGGCCGGGACAGGGTGGATGAAAAACTGTTTTTT.

This rearrangement joins TRBV5-6 to TRBJ2-3; the D is unclear. CDR1 SGHDT and CDR2 YYEEEE come from the germline V gene. This CDR3 is built from 14 residues. V lost 0 bases and J 2 bases, leaving 7 bases between the germline ends. The CDR3 bases are TGTGCCAGCAGCTTGGTAGCAGACACAGATACGCAGTATTTT. Translating it yields CASSLVADTDTQYF. The full variable domain, rest sourced from reference TRBV5-6 and TRBJ2-3, is DAGVTQSPTHLIKTRGQQVTLRCSPKSGHDTVSWYQQALGQGPQFIFQYYEEEERQRGNFPDRFSGHQFPNYSSELNVNALLLGDSALYLCASSLVADTDTQYFGPGTRLTVL.

This clone was observed a single time. V is TRBV12-3 or TRBV12-4 and J is TRBJ2-1; D remains unclear. This CDR3 region has 13 residues. V lost 5 bases and J lost 9, with 14 bases in between. The CDR3 DNA is TGTGCCAGCAGTCCCCGACTGTTCCTTGAGCAGTTCTTC. It is translated as CASSPRLFLEQFF.

The chain uses TRBV19 and TRBJ2-2; possible D gene TRBD2, 5 bases. Germline assignment: CDR1 LNHDA and CDR2 SQIVND (reference sequence). Trimming shortened V by 0 bases and J by 6 bases, and 14 bases separated the two germline ends. The CDR3 is 16 residues long. CDR3 in DNA: TGTGCCAGTAGTATAGATCTTCGGGGTTTCCCCGGGGAGCTGTTTTTT. Translated: CASSIDLRGFPGELFF.

This clone was seen only once. V and J are TRBV10-3 and TRBJ1-3, with 11 bases that match TRBD1. This CDR3 spans 15 amino acids. The V gene's germline CDR1 is ENHRY and CDR2 SYGVKD. Losses at the gene ends were 10 bases for V and 3 bases for J; bases not matched to a gene: 8. Here the CDR3 reads CATWTGTGGGNTIYF. The CDR3 DNA follows: TGTGCCACTTGGACCGGGACAGGGGGTGGAAACACCATATATTTT.

This sequence joins TRBV4-1 and TRBJ1-2, with D possibly being TRBD1 (6 bases). Germline V gene sequence: CDR1 MGHRA, CDR2 YSYEKL. V was pared by 0 bases and J by 7 bases, with 6 bases between. The CDR3 totals 12 residues. CDR3 nucleotide sequence: TGCGCCAGCAGCCAAGAGGGGGCTGGCTACACCTTC. It specifies CASSQEGAGYTF.

The rearrangement links TRBV5-1 to TRBJ2-3; 8 nucleotides align to TRBD2. Germline lookup yields CDR1 SGHRS and CDR2 YFSETQ. CDR3 length: 17 residues. J was trimmed by 4 bases and V by 0 bases; bases with no gene match: 10. CDR3 in amino acids: CASSLGSGGARADTQYF. In DNA form, the CDR3 reads TGCGCCAGCAGCTTGGGCTCCGGGGGGGCGAGGGCAGATACGCAGTATTTT. Full variable domain (remainder filled in from reference TRBV5-1 and TRBJ2-3): KAGVTQTPRYLIKTRGQQVTLSCSPISGHRSVSWYQQTPGQGLQFLFEYFSETQRNKGNFPGRFSGRQFSNSRSEMNVSTLELGDSALYLCASSLGSGGARADTQYFGPGTRLTVL.

A few counts support this clone. The chain recombines TRBV3-1 (or the pseudogene TRBV3-2) with TRBJ1-2, with 11 bases fitting TRBD1. Germline values: CDR1 LGHDT, CDR2 YNNKEL (reference sequence). The CDR3 consists of 15 residues. V lost 2 bases to trimming and J lost 5 bases; unmatched junction nucleotides: 4. CDR3 DNA sequence: TGTGCCAGCAGCCAAAGGACAGGGGGCGGGTATGGCTACACCTTC. Its translation is CASSQRTGGGYGYTF.

The chain is built from TRBV9 and TRBJ1-3, with 11 bases matching TRBD1. This CDR3 contains 17 residues. Losses at the gene ends were 2 bases for V and 0 bases for J; bases not matched to a gene: 4. The V gene's germline CDR1 is SGDLS and CDR2 YYNGEE. The CDR3 is CASSVGQGVFSGNTIYF. DNA for the CDR3: TGTGCCAGCAGCGTGGGACAGGGGGTATTCTCTGGAAACACCATATATTTT.

The chain has TRBV2 and TRBJ1-5, with D possibly TRBD1 on 6 matching bases. Per germline, CDR1 SNHLY and CDR2 FYNNEI. CDR3 size: 13 residues. Trimming removed 6 bases from V and 6 bases from J, with 12 bases in between. The CDR3 loop reads CASSSGQFQPQHF. The CDR3, as DNA: TGTGCCAGCAGCTCCGGACAGTTTCAGCCCCAGCATTTT.